The 21 T cell receptor beta chains listed next were all sequenced from one sample in a study of blood T cell repertoires in COVID-19. Sequencing was performed with immunoSEQ multiplex PCR; in TCRdb, only in-frame clones are kept and a portion is missing. This table holds about 260,000 clones, 80% to 90% found once. Sequences were obtained from peripheral blood. These receptors came from a woman aged 50 to 65 with acute or convalescent COVID-19.

The chain couples TRBV29-1 to TRBJ2-4; TRBD2 matches at 8 bases. The CDR3 totals 16 residues. Germline CDR1 reads SQVTM; CDR2 reads ANQGSEA. The V and J ends lost 6 bases and 0 bases, in that order; junction bases with no gene match: 10. CDR3 sequence: CSVTRGLAGAKNIQYF. CDR3 in DNA: TGCAGCGTCACCCGGGGCCTAGCGGGAGCCAAAAACATTCAGTACTTC. The complete variable domain, with remaining parts taken from reference TRBV29-1 and TRBJ2-4, reads SAVISQKPSRDICQRGTSLTIQCQVDSQVTMMFWYRQQPGQSLTLIATANQGSEATYESGFVIDKFPISRPNLTFSTLTVSNMSPEDSSIYLCSVTRGLAGAKNIQYFGAGTRLSVL.

This rearrangement joins TRBV5-1 to TRBJ2-5, with TRBD2 matching over 8 bases. The junction had 6 bases not matched to a gene; V was cut back by 7 bases and J by 1 base. The germline CDR1 and CDR2 sequences are SGHRS and YFSETQ. There are 14 residues in the CDR3. The CDR3 region has the DNA TGCGCCAGCTGGAGGAGCGGGAGCCAAGAGACCCAGTACTTC. It codes for CASWRSGSQETQYF.

In its sample, this clone was seen once. V gene TRBV18 combines with J gene TRBJ2-5, with 7 bases aligning to TRBD2. CDR1 is KGHSH and CDR2 is LQKENI in the germline V gene. J lost 5 bases, V lost 5 bases, and 11 bases had no gene match. The CDR3 is 15 amino acids. CDR3 loop: CASSREVAGDETQYF. The CDR3 DNA sequence: TGTGCCAGCTCAAGGGAAGTGGCGGGAGACGAGACCCAGTACTTC.

The rearrangement joins TRBV4-3 to TRBJ2-2; the D gene is possibly TRBD1 (6 bases). Germline V gene data show CDR1 as LGHNA and CDR2 as YSLEER. V lost 1 base and J 7 bases, leaving 22 bases between the germline ends. The CDR3 is made up of 18 amino acids. The CDR3 region has the DNA TGCGCCAGCAGCCAAGGAATCCTAGGGACAAGGCAAAACGGGGAGCTGTTTTTT. It encodes CASSQGILGTRQNGELFF.

This chain uses TRBV2 with TRBJ2-4; D not certain. Germline values: CDR1 SNHLY, CDR2 FYNNEI. V dropped 7 bases and J dropped 0 bases, with 7 bases sitting between them. This CDR3 has 13 amino acids. The CDR3 loop is CASNAVAKNIQYF. The CDR3, as DNA: TGTGCCAGCAACGCGGTAGCCAAAAACATTCAGTACTTC.

The rearrangement links TRBV28 to TRBJ1-3, with a weak D call TRBD1 (6 bases). Germline CDR1 is MDHEN and CDR2 is SYDVKM. V was cut by 6 bases and J by 0 bases, with 12 bases left in between. The CDR3 sequence is 15 residues long. The CDR3 spells CASRPGAHSGNTIYF. In DNA, the CDR3 is TGTGCCAGCAGACCAGGGGCCCACTCTGGAAACACCATATATTTT.

The rearrangement joins TRBV5-1 to TRBJ1-4; no firm D call. Per the germline V gene, CDR1 is SGHRS and CDR2 is YFSETQ. The CDR3 totals 14 residues. Trimming left V 2 bases short and J 0 bases short, with 5 bases between. Written as DNA, the CDR3 is TGCGCCAGCAGCTTACAAGCAACTAATGAAAAACTGTTTTTT. Protein sequence: CASSLQATNEKLFF.

This clone was seen just once. This rearrangement joins TRBV30 to TRBJ1-1; TRBD1 is a possible D gene (5 bases). CDR3 length: 16 amino acids. Between the trimmed V and J ends, which lost 2 bases and 0 bases, there was a span of 16 bases. Per germline, CDR1 GTSNPN and CDR2 SVGIG (reference sequence). The CDR3 DNA reads as TGTGCCTGGAGTCCCCGGACATCCGTCCTGAACACTGAAGCTTTCTTT. Translated: CAWSPRTSVLNTEAFF.

The chain is built from TRBV5-1 and TRBJ1-4; 10 positions agree with TRBD1. CDR3 length: 14 residues. V was clipped by 4 bases and J by 8 bases; unmatched bases: 5. Germline values: CDR1 SGHRS, CDR2 YFSETQ. Here the CDR3 DNA reads TGCGCCAGCAGCCTGACAGGGGGCGGGGAAAAACTGTTTTTT. Protein product: CASSLTGGGEKLFF.

The gene calls are TRBV24-1 and TRBJ1-5, with D possibly TRBD1 on 6 matching bases. This CDR3 has 15 amino acids. The V end lost 5 bases, the J end lost 7 bases, and 17 bases lay between the germline ends. Germline V gene sequence: CDR1 KGHDR, CDR2 SFDVKD. The CDR3 DNA follows: TGTGCCACCAGTGCCCCACAGGGATCGGGACAGCCCCAGCATTTT. Its protein product is CATSAPQGSGQPQHF.

In nucleotides, the CDR3 is TGTGCCAGCAGCTTGGCCCCCACGGAGACAGATACGCAGTATTTT. Residues: CASSLAPTETDTQYF. The J gene is TRBJ2-3, the V gene TRBV5-5; D uncertain. The CDR3 contains 15 residues. Germline lookup yields CDR1 SGHKS and CDR2 YYEKEE (reference sequence). Trimming cost V 0 bases and J 3 bases, with 11 bases left between them.

V is TRBV6-5 and J is TRBJ2-7; 10 bases agree with TRBD1. Germline V CDR1 and CDR2: MNHEY, SVGAGI. The V and J ends lost 6 bases and 2 bases, in that order; junction bases with no gene match: 7. The CDR3 covers 15 residues. CDR3 coding DNA: TGTGCCAGCAGAAGGGACAGGGGAAAAACCTACGAGCAGTACTTC. This codes for CASRRDRGKTYEQYF.

This chain links TRBV2 with TRBJ1-5, with D possibly TRBD1 on 6 matching bases. Germline V gene sequence: CDR1 SNHLY, CDR2 FYNNEI. The CDR3 contains 12 residues. V dropped 6 bases and J dropped 11 bases, with 14 bases sitting between them. The CDR3, as DNA: TGTGCCAGCAGGTTTACAGGGCTGGCCCAGCATTTT. It is translated as CASRFTGLAQHF.

Here the CDR3 reads CASSGQGANEQFF. The CDR3 DNA is TGTGCCAGCAGTGGACAGGGAGCGAATGAGCAGTTCTTC. This rearrangement joins TRBV2 to TRBJ2-1; 7 positions match TRBD1. The CDR3 has 13 residues. J lost 7 bases, V lost 4 bases, and 4 bases had no gene match. Germline V gene sequence: CDR1 SNHLY, CDR2 FYNNEI. The full variable domain, completed using reference TRBV2 and TRBJ2-1, is EPEVTQTPSHQVTQMGQEVILRCVPISNHLYFYWYRQILGQKVEFLVSFYNNEISEKSEIFDDQFSVERPDGSNFTLKIRSTKLEDSAMYFCASSGQGANEQFFGPGTRLTVL.

This rearrangement joins TRBV24-1 to TRBJ1-5; 9 bases match TRBD1. The CDR3 length is 16 residues. Germline CDR1 is KGHDR and CDR2 is SFDVKD. With 4 bases clipped from V and 6 bases from J, the junction kept 9 bases outside the gene matches. CDR3 in DNA: TGTGCCACCAGTGAGCGTTCGGGACAGGGAGGTCAGCCCCAGCATTTT. Its translation: CATSERSGQGGQPQHF.

The chain joins TRBV28 to TRBJ2-1; the D gene is possibly TRBD2 (5 bases). Germline values: CDR1 MDHEN, CDR2 SYDVKM. The germline V and J ends were trimmed by 3 bases and 7 bases, with 16 bases remaining between them. The CDR3 runs to 15 residues. The CDR3 coding sequence is TGTGCCAGCAGTTTTGTCGGACTGGACGGGAATGAGCAGTTCTTC. The encoded protein is CASSFVGLDGNEQFF.

This clone has only one observation. This chain connects TRBV9 to TRBJ2-3; tentative D call: TRBD2 (5 bases). This CDR3 contains 15 residues. With 6 bases removed from V and 2 bases from J, the gap between germline ends came to 16 bases. Germline loops: CDR1 SGDLS, CDR2 YYNGEE. CDR3 in DNA: TGTGCCAGCACCTACGGGGTAGCCCACACAGATACGCAGTATTTT. As protein: CASTYGVAHTDTQYF.

The V gene is TRBV28, the J gene TRBJ2-1; 11 bases align to TRBD2. The CDR3 covers 16 residues. Germline V CDR1 and CDR2: MDHEN, SYDVKM. Trimming took 6 bases from V and 8 from J; bases not matched to a gene: 12. The CDR3, as DNA: TGTGCCAGCAGAGTACTAGCGGGAGCCCTTCGGGATGAGCAGTTCTTC. Protein sequence: CASRVLAGALRDEQFF.

The chain has TRBV4-2 and TRBJ1-1, with a possible D match to TRBD1 (5 bases). V was clipped by 1 base and J by 4 bases, with 10 bases between them. The CDR3 covers 14 residues. The germline gives CDR1 LGHNA, CDR2 YNFKEQ. CDR3 residues: CASSQAQGSTEAFF. The CDR3 DNA follows: TGTGCCAGCAGCCAAGCCCAGGGAAGCACTGAAGCTTTCTTT.

The rearrangement links TRBV2 to TRBJ2-1; D unresolved. V was pared by 4 bases and J by 10 bases, with 11 bases between. The CDR3 is made up of 12 amino acids. Germline V lookup: CDR1 SNHLY, CDR2 FYNNEI. CDR3 in amino acids: CASSVRLGEQFF. The CDR3 nucleotides are TGTGCCAGCAGTGTCAGGTTAGGCGAGCAGTTCTTC.

The chain employs TRBV6-1 and TRBJ1-6; TRBD1 matches 7 bases. CDR1 and CDR2 from the germline V gene are MNHNS and SASEGT. V gave up 4 bases and J gave up 0 bases; unmatched junction bases: 9. The CDR3 sequence is 18 residues long. The CDR3 nucleotides read TGTGCCAGCAGTGGAGGGCGACAGGGCAGCTCCTATAATTCACCCCTCCACTTT. As protein: CASSGGRQGSSYNSPLHF.